This T cell receptor (beta chain) originates from a study of early T cells in non-severe SARS-CoV-2 infection. Study context: Sequenced bulk RNA came from whole blood that was unsorted, and chains were unpaired. Study-wide results and caveats: The matching step, a VDJdb search, favored anti-spike CD8 responses and missed private and CD4 specificities.

From germline, CDR1 is MDHEN and CDR2 SYDVKM. V was pared by 4 bases and J by 2 bases, with 6 bases of the junction left unmatched. The CDR3 spans 15 residues. The table lists this clonotype with many counts. The antigen remains undetermined. Unique molecular identifiers tagged individual cDNA molecules. TCRdb analysed the 5' RACE reads with MiXCR anew, one entry per CDR3 protein. The sample yields about 76,000 distinct CDR3 sequences, less than 20% seen once. Material: whole blood. V is TRBV28 and J is TRBJ2-3, with 7 bases identical to TRBD1. The clonotype was recovered from an adult who was a healthcare worker with PCR-confirmed SARS-CoV-2 infection or an uninfected control (not recorded which). The CDR3 loop reads CASSSDRAVTDTQYF. The CDR3 DNA reads TGTGCCAGCAGTTCAGACAGGGCGGTCACAGATACGCAGTATTTT.